This entry is about one T cell receptor (beta chain). This sample was included in a study of blood T cell repertoires in COVID-19. Overall study context: The United States, Italy and Spain supplied acute and convalescent COVID-19 samples.

This CDR3 is 15 amino acids long. Germline loops: CDR1 LGHDT, CDR2 YNNKEL (reference sequence). V was cut by 4 bases and J by 0 bases, with 12 bases left in between. In the source study's methods: Amplification of reference gene primers was used by the study to estimate nucleated cell counts. Generated by immunoSEQ multiplex PCR, the TCRdb table keeps only in-frame clones and is missing some. D and trimming come from the DNA, and the V and J calls and clone size come from that table. The data contain under 130,000 clones, approximately 80% of them singletons. The TCR sequence derives from an elderly man with acute or convalescent COVID-19. Sample: peripheral blood. The rearrangement links TRBV3-1 (or the pseudogene TRBV3-2) to TRBJ1-2; TRBD1 might be the D (5 bases). The CDR3, as DNA: TGTGCCAGCAGCCCTCTAGGGGTTACTAACTATGGCTACACCTTC. Its translation: CASSPLGVTNYGYTF.